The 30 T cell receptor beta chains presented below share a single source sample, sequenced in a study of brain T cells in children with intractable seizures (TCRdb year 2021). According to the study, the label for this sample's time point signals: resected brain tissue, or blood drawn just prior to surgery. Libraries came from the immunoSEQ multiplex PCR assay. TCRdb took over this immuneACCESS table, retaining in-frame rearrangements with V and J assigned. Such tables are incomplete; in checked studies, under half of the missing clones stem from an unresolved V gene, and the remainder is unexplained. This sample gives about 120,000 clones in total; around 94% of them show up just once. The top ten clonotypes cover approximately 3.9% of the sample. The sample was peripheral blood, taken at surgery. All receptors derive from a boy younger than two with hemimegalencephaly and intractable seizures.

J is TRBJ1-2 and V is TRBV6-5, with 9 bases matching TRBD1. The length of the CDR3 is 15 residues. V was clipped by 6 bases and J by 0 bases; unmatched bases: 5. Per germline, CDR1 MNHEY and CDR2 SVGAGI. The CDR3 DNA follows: TGTGCCAGCAGCCTAACAGGGGGCGCTAACTATGGCTACACCTTC. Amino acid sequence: CASSLTGGANYGYTF.

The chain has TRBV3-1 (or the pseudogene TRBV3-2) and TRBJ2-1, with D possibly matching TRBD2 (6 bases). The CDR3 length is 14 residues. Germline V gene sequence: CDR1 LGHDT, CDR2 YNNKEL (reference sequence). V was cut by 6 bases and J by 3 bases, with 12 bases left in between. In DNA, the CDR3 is TGTGCCAGCAGTCCCCGACTAGTCTACAATGAGCAGTTCTTC. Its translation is CASSPRLVYNEQFF.

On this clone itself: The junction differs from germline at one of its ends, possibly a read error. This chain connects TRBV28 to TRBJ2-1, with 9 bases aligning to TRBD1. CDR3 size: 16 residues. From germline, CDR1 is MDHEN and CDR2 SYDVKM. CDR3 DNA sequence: TGTGCCAGCAGCCTAGAGGGACAGGGTGTGGAAAATGAACAGTTCTTC. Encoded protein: CASSLEGQGVENEQFF.

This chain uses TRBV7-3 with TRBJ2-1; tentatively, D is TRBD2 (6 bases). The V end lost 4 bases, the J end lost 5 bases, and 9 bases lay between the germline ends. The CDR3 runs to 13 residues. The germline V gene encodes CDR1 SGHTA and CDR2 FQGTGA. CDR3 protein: CASSSRLDNEQFF. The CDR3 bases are TGTGCCAGCAGCTCCCGACTAGACAATGAGCAGTTCTTC.

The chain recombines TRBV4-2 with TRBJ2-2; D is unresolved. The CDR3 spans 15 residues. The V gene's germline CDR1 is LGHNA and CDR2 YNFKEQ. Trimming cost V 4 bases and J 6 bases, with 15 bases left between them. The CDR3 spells CASSPTRADPGELFF. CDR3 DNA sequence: TGTGCCAGCAGCCCCACCCGGGCCGACCCCGGGGAGCTGTTTTTT.

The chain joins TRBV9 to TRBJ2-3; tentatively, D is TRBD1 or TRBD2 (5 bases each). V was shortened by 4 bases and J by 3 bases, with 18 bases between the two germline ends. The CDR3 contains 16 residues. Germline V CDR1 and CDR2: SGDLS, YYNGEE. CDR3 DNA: TGTGCCAGCAGCCCTCCGGGACGACTTGGTACAGATACGCAGTATTTT. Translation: CASSPPGRLGTDTQYF.

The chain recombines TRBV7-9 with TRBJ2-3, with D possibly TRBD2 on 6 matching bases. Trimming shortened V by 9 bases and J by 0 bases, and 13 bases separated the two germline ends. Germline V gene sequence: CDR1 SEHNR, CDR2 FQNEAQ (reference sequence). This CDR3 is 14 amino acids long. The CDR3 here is CASSFSGSTDTQYF. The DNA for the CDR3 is TGTGCCAGTTCATTTAGCGGTAGCACAGATACGCAGTATTTT.

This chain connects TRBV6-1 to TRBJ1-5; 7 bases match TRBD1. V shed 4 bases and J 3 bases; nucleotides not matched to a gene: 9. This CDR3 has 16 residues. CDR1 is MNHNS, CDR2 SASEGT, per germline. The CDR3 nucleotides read TGTGCCAGCAGTGCTACCGGGACAGCCTTCAATCAGCCCCAGCATTTT. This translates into CASSATGTAFNQPQHF.

The CDR3 sequence is CASSPRPPGTGAYEQYF. CDR3 nucleotides: TGTGCCAGCAGCCCTCGGCCTCCCGGGACAGGTGCCTACGAGCAGTACTTC. The chain has TRBV28 and TRBJ2-7; 8 bases match TRBD1. V shed 6 bases, J shed 2 bases, and the junction held 15 bases outside the gene matches. Looked up from germline, CDR1 is MDHEN and CDR2 is SYDVKM. CDR3 length: 17 residues. The entire variable domain, with the rest obtained from reference TRBV28 and TRBJ2-7, is as follows: DVKVTQSSRYLVKRTGEKVFLECVQDMDHENMFWYRQDPGLGLRLIYFSYDVKMKEKGDIPEGYSVSREKKERFSLILESASTNQTSMYLCASSPRPPGTGAYEQYFGPGTRLTVT.

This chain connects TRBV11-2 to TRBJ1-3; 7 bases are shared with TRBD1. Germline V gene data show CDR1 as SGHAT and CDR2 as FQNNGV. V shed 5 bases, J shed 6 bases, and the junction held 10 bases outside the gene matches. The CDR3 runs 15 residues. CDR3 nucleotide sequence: TGTGCCAGCAGCCTTCTACCGGGACAGCCAAACACCATATATTTT. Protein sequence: CASSLLPGQPNTIYF.

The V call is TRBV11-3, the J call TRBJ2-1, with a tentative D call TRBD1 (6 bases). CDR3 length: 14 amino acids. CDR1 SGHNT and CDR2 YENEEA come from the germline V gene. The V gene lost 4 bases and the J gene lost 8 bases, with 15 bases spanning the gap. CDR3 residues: CASSWAGASDEQFF. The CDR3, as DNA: TGTGCCAGCAGCTGGGCAGGGGCATCGGATGAGCAGTTCTTC.

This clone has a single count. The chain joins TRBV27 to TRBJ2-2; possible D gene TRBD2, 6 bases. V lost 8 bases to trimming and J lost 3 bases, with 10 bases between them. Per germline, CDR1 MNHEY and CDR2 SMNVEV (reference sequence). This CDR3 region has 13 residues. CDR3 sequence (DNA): TGTGCCAGCGGGACTTCTGACACCGGGGAGCTGTTTTTT. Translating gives CASGTSDTGELFF.

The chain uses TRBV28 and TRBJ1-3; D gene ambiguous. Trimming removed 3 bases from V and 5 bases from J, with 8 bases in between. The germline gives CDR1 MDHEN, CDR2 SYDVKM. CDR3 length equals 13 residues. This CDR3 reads CASSFADRNTIYF. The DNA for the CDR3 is TGTGCCAGCAGTTTCGCGGATCGAAACACCATATATTTT. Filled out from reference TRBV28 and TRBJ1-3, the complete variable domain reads DVKVTQSSRYLVKRTGEKVFLECVQDMDHENMFWYRQDPGLGLRLIYFSYDVKMKEKGDIPEGYSVSREKKERFSLILESASTNQTSMYLCASSFADRNTIYFGEGSWLTVV.

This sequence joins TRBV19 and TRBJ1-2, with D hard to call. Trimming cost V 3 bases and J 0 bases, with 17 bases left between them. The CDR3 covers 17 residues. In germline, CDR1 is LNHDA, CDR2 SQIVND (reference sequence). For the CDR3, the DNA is TGTGCCAGTAGTATCAAGGCCCCAGGCGCCGCTAACTATGGCTACACCTTC. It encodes CASSIKAPGAANYGYTF.

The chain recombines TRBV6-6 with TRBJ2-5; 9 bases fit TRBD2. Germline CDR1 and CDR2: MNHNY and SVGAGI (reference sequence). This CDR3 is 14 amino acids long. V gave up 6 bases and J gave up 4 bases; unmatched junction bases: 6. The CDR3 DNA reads TGTGCCAGCAGGTTTGGTAGCGGGAGAGAGACCCAGTACTTC. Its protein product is CASRFGSGRETQYF.

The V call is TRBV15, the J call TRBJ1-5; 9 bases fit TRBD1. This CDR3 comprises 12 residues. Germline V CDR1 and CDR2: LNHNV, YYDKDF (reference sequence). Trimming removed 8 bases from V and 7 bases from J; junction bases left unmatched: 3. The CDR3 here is CATDRGVQPQHF. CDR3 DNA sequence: TGTGCCACCGACAGGGGGGTGCAGCCCCAGCATTTT.

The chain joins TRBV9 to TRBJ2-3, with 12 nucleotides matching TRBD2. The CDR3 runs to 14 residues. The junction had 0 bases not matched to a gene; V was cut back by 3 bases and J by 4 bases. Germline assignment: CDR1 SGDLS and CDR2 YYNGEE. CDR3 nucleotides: TGTGCCAGCAGCGGACTAGCGGGAGCAGATACGCAGTATTTT. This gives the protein CASSGLAGADTQYF. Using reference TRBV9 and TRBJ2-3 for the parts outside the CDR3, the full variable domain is DSGVTQTPKHLITATGQRVTLRCSPRSGDLSVYWYQQSLDQGLQFLIQYYNGEERAKGNILERFSAQQFPDLHSELNLSSLELGDSALYFCASSGLAGADTQYFGPGTRLTVL.

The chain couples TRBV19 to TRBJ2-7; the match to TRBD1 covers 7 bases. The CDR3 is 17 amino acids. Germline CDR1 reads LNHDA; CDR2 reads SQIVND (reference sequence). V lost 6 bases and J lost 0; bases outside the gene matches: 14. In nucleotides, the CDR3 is TGTGCCAGTAGGGGTTTTGGGACGGGACAGAGCTCCTACGAGCAGTACTTC. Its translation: CASRGFGTGQSSYEQYF.

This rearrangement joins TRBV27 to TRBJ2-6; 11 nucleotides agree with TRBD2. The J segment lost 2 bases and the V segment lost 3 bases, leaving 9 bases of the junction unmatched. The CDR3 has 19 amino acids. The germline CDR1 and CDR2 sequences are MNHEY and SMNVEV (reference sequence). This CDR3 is CASSFSLAGGGTGANVLTF. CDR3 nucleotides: TGTGCCAGCAGTTTCAGCCTAGCGGGAGGAGGAACTGGGGCCAACGTCCTGACTTTC.

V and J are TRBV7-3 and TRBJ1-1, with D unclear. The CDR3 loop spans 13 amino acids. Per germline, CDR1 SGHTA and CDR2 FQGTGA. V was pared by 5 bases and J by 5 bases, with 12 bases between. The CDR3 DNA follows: TGTGCCAGCAGCAAAAGGTGGGGTACTGAAGCTTTCTTT. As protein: CASSKRWGTEAFF. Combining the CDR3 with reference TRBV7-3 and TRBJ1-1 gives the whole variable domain GAGVSQTPSNKVTEKGKYVELRCDPISGHTALYWYRQSLGQGPEFLIYFQGTGAADDSGLPNDRFFAVRPEGSVSTLKIQRTERGDSAVYLCASSKRWGTEAFFGQGTRLTVV.

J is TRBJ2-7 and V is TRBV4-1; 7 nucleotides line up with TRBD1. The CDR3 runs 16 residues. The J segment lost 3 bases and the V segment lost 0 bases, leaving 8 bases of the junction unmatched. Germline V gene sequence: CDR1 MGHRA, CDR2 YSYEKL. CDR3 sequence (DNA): TGCGCCAGCAGCCAAGAGGGCCCGGACAGGTACTACGAGCAGTACTTC. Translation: CASSQEGPDRYYEQYF.

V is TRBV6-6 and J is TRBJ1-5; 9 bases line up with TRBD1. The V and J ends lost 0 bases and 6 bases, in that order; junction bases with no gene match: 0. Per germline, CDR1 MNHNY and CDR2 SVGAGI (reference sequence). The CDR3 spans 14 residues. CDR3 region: CASSYSTGGQPQHF. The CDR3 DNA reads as TGTGCCAGCAGTTACTCGACAGGGGGTCAGCCCCAGCATTTT.

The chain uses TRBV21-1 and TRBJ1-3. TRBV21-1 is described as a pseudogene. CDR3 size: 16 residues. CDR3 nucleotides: TGTGCCAGCAGCAAACCGGAAGGGGGAGGTGGAAACACCATATATTTT. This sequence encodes CASSKPEGGGGNTIYF.

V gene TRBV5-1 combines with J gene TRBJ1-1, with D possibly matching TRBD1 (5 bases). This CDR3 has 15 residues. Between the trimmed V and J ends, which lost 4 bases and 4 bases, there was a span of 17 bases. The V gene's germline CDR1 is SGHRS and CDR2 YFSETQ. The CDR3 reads CASSLPGNGGTEAFF. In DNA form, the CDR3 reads TGCGCCAGCAGCCTTCCAGGGAATGGCGGCACTGAAGCTTTCTTT.

The CDR3 DNA is TGTGCCAGCAGCTTTCCCTCCGCCCGTGCCTACGAGCAGTACTTC. Translation: CASSFPSARAYEQYF. The chain recombines TRBV11-2 with TRBJ2-7; D call uncertain. Germline-derived CDR1 and CDR2 are SGHAT and FQNNGV. The V and J ends lost 3 bases and 2 bases respectively, with 14 bases between them. The CDR3 contains 15 residues.

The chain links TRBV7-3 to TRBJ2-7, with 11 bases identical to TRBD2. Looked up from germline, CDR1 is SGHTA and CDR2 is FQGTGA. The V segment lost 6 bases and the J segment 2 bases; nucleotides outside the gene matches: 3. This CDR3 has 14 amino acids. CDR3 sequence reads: CASSVAGGAYEQYF. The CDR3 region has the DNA TGTGCCAGCAGTGTAGCGGGAGGGGCCTACGAGCAGTACTTC.

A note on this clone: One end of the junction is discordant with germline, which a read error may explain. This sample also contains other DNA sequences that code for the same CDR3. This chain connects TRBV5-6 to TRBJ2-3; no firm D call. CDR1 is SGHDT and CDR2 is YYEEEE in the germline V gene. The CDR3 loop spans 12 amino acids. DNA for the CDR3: TGTGCCAGCAGCTTGGCAGTAGATACACAGTATTTT. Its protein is CASSLAVDTQYF.

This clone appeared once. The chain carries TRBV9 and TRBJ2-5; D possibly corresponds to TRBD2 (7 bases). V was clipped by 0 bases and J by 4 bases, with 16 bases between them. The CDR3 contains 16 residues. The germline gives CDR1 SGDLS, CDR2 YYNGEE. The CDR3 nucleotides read TGTGCCAGCAGCGTAGGGGTCGCGGCGGGGGCAGAGACCCAGTACTTC. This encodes CASSVGVAAGAETQYF.

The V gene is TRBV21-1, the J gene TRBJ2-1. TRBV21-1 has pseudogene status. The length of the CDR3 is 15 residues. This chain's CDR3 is CASSKVGGAVSEQFF. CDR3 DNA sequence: TGTGCCAGCAGCAAAGTCGGGGGCGCGGTGTCGGAGCAGTTCTTC.

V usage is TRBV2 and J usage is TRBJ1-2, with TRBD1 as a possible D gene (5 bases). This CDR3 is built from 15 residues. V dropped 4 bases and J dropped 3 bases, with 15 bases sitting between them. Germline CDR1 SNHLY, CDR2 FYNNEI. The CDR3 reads CASSGGGTSHYGYTF. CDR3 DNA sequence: TGTGCCAGCAGTGGGGGGGGGACCTCCCACTATGGCTACACCTTC.